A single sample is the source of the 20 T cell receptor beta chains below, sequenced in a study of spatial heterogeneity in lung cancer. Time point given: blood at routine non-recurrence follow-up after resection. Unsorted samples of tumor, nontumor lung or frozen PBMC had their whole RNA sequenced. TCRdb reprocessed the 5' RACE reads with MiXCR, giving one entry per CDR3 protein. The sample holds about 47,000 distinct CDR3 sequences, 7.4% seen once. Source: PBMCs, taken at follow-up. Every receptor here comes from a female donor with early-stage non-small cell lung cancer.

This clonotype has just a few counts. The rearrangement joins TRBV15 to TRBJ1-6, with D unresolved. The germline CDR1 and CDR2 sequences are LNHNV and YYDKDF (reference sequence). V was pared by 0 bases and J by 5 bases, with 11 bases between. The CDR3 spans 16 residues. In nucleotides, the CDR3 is TGTGCCACCAGCAGAGAGAGGCCCACGGATAATTCACCCCTCCACTTT. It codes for CATSRERPTDNSPLHF.

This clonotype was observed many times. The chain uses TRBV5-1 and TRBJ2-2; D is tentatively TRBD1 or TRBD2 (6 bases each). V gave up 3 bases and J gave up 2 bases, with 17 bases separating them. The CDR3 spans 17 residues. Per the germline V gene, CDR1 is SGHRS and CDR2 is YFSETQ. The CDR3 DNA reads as TGCGCCAGCAGCTCTCGGGGGCCCGCCCTCAACACCGGGGAGCTGTTTTTT. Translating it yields CASSSRGPALNTGELFF.

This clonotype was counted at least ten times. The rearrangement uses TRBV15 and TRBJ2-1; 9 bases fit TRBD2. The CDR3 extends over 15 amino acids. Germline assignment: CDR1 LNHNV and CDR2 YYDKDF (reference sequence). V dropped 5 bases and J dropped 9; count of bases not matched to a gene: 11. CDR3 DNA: TGTGCCACCAGCCGCCCTGGGACTAGCATCAGTGAGCAGTTCTTC. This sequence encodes CATSRPGTSISEQFF.

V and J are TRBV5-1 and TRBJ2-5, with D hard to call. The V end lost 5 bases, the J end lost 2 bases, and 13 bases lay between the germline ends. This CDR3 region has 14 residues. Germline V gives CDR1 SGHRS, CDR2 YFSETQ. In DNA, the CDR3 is TGCGCCAGCAGTTCCCCGGGCAGACAAGAGACCCAGTACTTC. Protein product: CASSSPGRQETQYF.

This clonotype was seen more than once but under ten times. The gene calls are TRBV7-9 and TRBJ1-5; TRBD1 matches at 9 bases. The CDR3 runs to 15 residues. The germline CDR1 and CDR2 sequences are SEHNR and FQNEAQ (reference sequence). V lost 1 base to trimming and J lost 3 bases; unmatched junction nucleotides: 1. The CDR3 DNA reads TGTGCCAGCAGCTTAGGACAGGGGGTCAATCAGCCCCAGCATTTT. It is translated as CASSLGQGVNQPQHF.

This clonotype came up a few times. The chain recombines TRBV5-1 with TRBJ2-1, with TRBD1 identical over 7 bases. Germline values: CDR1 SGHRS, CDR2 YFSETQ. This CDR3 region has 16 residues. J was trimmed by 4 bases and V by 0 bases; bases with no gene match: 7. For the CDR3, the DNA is TGCGCCAGCAGCTTGGCCGGGGTCAGGGGGTACAATGAGCAGTTCTTC. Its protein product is CASSLAGVRGYNEQFF.

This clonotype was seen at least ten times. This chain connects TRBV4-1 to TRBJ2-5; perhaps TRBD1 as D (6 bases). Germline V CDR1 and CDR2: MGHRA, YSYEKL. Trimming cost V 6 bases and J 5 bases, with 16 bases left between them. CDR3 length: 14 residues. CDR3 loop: CASSLPGAGETQYF. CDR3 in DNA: TGCGCCAGCAGTCTCCCAGGGGCCGGTGAGACCCAGTACTTC.

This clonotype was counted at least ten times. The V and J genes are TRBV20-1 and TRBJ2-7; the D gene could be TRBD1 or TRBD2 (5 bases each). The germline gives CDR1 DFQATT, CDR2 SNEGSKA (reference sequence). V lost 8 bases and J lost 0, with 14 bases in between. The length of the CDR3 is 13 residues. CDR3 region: CSWDRARSYEQYF. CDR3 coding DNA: TGCAGTTGGGACCGGGCCCGCTCCTACGAGCAGTACTTC.

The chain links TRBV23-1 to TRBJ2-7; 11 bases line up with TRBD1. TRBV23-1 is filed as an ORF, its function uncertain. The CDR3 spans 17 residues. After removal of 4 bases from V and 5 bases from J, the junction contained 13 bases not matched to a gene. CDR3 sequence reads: CASSRSDRDRGSHEQYF. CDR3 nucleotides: TGCGCCAGCAGTCGCTCCGACAGGGACAGGGGGTCCCACGAGCAGTACTTC.

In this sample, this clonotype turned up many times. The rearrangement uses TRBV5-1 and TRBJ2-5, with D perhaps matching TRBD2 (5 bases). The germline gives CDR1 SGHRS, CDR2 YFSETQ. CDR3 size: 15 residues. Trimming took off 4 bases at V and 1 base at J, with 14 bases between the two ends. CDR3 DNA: TGCGCCAGCAGCCGCCTGTCCCGGGGCCAAGAGACCCAGTACTTC. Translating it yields CASSRLSRGQETQYF.

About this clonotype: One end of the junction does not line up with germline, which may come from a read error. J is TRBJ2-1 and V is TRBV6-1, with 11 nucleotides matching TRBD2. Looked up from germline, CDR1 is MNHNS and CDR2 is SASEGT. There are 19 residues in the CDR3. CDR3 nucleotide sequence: TGTGCCAGCAGCGCCAGAGCCCCAGTGGGGACTAGCGGATACAATGATCAGTTCTTC. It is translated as CASSARAPVGTSGYNDQFF.

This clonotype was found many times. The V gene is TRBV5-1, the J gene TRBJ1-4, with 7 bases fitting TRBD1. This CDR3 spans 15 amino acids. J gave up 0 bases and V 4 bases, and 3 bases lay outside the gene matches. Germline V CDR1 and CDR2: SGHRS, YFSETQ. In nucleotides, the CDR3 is TGCGCCAGCAGCACGGGACAGTCAACTAATGAAAAACTGTTTTTT. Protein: CASSTGQSTNEKLFF.

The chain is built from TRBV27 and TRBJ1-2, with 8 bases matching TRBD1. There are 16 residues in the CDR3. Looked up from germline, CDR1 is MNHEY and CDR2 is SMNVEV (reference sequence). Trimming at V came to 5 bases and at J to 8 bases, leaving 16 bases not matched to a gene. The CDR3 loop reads CASSPSPDRALAGYTF. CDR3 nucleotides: TGTGCCAGCAGTCCCTCTCCGGACAGGGCCTTGGCGGGCTACACCTTC.

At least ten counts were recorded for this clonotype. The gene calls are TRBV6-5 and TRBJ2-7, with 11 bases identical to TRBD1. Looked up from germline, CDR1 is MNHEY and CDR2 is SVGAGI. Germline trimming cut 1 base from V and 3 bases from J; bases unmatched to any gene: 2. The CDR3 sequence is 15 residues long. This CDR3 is CASSYLDRGHYEQYF. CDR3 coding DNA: TGTGCCAGCAGTTACTTGGACAGGGGGCACTACGAGCAGTACTTC.

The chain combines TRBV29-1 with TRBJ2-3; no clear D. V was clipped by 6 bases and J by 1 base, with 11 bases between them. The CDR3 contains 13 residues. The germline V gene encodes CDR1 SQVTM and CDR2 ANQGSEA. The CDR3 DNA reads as TGCAGCGTGGAGAGCAGCCGCACAGATACGCAGTATTTT. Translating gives CSVESSRTDTQYF.

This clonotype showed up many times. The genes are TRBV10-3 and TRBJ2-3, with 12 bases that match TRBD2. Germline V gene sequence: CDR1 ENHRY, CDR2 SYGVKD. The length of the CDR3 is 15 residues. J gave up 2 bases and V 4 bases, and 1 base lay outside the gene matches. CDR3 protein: CAISASGGDTDTQYF. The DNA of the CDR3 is TGTGCCATCAGTGCTAGCGGGGGGGACACAGATACGCAGTATTTT.

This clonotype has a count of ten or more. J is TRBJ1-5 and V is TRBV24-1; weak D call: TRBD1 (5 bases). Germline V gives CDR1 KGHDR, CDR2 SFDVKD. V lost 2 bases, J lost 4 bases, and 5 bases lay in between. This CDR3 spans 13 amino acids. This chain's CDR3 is CATSDWGNQPQHF. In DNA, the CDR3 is TGTGCCACCAGTGATTGGGGGAATCAGCCCCAGCATTTT.

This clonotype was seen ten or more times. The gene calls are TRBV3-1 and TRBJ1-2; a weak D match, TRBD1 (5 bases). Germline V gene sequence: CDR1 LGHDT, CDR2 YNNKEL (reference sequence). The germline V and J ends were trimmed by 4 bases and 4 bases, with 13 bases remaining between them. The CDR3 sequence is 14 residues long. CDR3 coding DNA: TGTGCCAGCAGCCCGACCCCAGGGAGCTATGGCTACACCTTC. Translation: CASSPTPGSYGYTF. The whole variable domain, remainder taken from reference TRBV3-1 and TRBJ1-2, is DTAVSQTPKYLVTQMGNDKSIKCEQNLGHDTMYWYKQDSKKFLKIMFSYNNKELIINETVPNRFSPKSPDKAHLNLHINSLELGDSAVYFCASSPTPGSYGYTFGSGTRLTVV.

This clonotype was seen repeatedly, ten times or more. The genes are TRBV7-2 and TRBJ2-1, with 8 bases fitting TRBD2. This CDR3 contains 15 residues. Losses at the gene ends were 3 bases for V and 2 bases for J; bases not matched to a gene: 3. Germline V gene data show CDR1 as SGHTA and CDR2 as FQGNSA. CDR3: CASSFTSGPYNEQFF. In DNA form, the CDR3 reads TGTGCCAGCAGCTTCACTAGCGGTCCCTACAATGAGCAGTTCTTC. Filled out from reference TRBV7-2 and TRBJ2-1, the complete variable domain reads GAGVSQSPSNKVTEKGKDVELRCDPISGHTALYWYRQSLGQGLEFLIYFQGNSAPDKSGLPSDRFSAERTGGSVSTLTIQRTQQEDSAVYLCASSFTSGPYNEQFFGPGTRLTVL.

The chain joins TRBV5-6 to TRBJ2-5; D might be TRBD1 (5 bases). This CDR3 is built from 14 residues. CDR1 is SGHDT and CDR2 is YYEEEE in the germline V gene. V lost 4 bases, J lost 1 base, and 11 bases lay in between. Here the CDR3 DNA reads TGTGCCAGCAGCCAGACAGTCTTCCAAGAGACCCAGTACTTC. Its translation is CASSQTVFQETQYF.